Below, one T cell receptor (beta chain) is given with its context. Antigen: not known. This record comes from a study of T cell responses to AZD1222 COVID-19 vaccine. Sequencing was performed with immunoSEQ multiplex PCR; in TCRdb, only in-frame clones are kept and a portion is missing. Of some 150,000 clones in the sample, 90% to 95% were seen once. Study-level findings and limits: After the peak T cell response, and only then, were repertoires sampled. At baseline, seropositivity was found in only a handful of AZD1222 recipients. Spike-specific TCR breadth and depth both grew after two AZD1222 doses.

The CDR3 runs 10 residues. From germline, CDR1 is GTSNPN and CDR2 SVGIG (reference sequence). V lost 3 bases and J lost 8, with 7 bases in between. The chain combines TRBV30 with TRBJ1-2; no reliable D call. This sequence was found in an adult who received the AZD1222 COVID-19 vaccine. The specimen comprised peripheral blood, sampled 28 days after the second AZD1222 dose. DNA of the CDR3: TGTGCCTGGAGCCCCGGGGGCTACACCTTC. This translates into CAWSPGGYTF.